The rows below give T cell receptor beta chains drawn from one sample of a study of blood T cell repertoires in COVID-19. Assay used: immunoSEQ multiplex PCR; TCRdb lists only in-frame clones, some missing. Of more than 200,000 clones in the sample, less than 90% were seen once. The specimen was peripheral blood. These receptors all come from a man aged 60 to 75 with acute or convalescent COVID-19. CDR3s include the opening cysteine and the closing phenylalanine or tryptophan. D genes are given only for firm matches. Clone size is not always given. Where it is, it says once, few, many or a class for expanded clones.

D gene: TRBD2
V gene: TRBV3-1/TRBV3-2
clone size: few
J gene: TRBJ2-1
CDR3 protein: CASSRHPRAGAYNEQFF
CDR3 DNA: TGTGCCAGCAGCCGACACCCCAGAGCGGGAGCCTACAATGAGCAGTTCTTC

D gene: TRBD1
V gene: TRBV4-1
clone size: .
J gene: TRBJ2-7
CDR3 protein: CASSPPGGDRGDYEQYF
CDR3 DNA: TGCGCCAGCAGCCCTCCCGGGGGAGACAGGGGTGACTACGAGCAGTACTTC

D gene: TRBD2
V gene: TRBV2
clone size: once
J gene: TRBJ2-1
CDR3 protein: CASSFERGGYNEQFF
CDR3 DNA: TGTGCCAGCAGTTTCGAGCGGGGGGGGTACAATGAGCAGTTCTTC

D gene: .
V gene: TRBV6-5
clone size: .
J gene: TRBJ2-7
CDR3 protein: CASSYFNDEYEQYF
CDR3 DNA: TGTGCCAGCAGTTACTTTAACGATGAGTACGAGCAGTACTTC

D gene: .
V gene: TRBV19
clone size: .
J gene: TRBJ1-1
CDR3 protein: CASNRQLNTEAFF
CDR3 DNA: TGTGCCAGTAACCGACAGTTGAACACTGAAGCTTTCTTT

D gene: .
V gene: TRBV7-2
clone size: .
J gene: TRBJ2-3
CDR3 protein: CASSSRAGSTDTQYF
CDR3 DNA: TGTGCCAGCAGCTCAAGGGCAGGGAGCACAGATACGCAGTATTTT

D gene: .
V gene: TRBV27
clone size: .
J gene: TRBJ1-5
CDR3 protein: CASSLMRPNSNQPQHF
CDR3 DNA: TGTGCCAGCAGTTTGATGAGGCCTAATAGCAATCAGCCCCAGCATTTT

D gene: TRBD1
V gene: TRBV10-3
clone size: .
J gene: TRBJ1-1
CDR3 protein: CAISGVQGGTEAFF
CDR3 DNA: TGTGCCATCAGCGGGGTGCAGGGGGGCACTGAAGCTTTCTTT

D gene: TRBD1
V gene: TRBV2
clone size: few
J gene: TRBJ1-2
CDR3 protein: CASSRTGDYGYTF
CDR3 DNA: TGTGCCAGCAGTAGGACAGGAGACTATGGCTACACCTTC

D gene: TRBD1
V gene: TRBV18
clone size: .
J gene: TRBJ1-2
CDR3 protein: CASSGGQDYGYTF
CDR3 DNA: TGTGCCAGCTCAGGGGGACAGGATTATGGCTACACCTTC

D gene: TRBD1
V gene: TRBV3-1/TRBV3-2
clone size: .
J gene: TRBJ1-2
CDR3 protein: CASSHRTGEGYTF
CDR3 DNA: TGTGCCAGCAGCCATCGGACAGGAGAGGGCTACACCTTC

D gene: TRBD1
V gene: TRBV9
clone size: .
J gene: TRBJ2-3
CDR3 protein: CASSKRTGLTDTQYF
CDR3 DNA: TGTGCCAGCAGCAAACGGACAGGGCTGACAGATACGCAGTATTTT

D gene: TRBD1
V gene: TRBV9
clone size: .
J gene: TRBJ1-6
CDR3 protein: CASSVEGQGFSPLHF
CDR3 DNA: TGTGCCAGCAGCGTAGAGGGACAGGGGTTTTCACCCCTCCACTTT

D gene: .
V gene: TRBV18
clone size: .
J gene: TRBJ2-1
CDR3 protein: CASSPPGQAYNEQFF
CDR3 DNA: TGTGCCAGCTCACCGCCGGGACAAGCTTACAATGAGCAGTTCTTC

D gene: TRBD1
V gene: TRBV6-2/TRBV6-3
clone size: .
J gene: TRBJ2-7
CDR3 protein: CASSFGQGNVGYEQYF
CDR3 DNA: TGTGCCAGCAGTTTTGGACAGGGTAACGTCGGCTACGAGCAGTACTTC

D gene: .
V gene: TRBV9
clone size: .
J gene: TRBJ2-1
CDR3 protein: CASSANYNEQFF
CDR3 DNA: TGTGCCAGCAGCGCCAACTACAATGAGCAGTTCTTC

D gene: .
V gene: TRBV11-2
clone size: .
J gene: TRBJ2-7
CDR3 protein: CASSPSGGPVSYEQYF
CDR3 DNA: TGTGCCAGCAGCCCGAGTGGGGGCCCCGTCTCCTACGAGCAGTACTTC

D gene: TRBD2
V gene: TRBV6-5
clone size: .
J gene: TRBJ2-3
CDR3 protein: CASSYSGLGGDTQYF
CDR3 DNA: TGTGCCAGCAGTTACTCGGGACTAGGTGGGGATACGCAGTATTTT

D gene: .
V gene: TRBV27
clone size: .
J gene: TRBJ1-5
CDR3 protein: CASSLSNGSNQPQHF
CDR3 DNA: TGTGCCAGCAGTTTATCCAACGGTAGCAATCAGCCCCAGCATTTT

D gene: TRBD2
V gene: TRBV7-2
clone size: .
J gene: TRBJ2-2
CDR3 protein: CASRQSGGAPGELFF
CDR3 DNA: TGTGCCAGCAGACAAAGCGGGGGGGCCCCCGGGGAGCTGTTTTTT

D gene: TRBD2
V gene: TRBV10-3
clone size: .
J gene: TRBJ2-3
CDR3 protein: CATWREMPDTQYF
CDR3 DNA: TGTGCCACATGGCGGGAGATGCCAGATACGCAGTATTTT

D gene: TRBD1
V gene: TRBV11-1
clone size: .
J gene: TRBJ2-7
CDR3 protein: CASSLASQGAIYEQYF
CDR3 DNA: TGTGCCAGCAGCTTAGCCAGTCAGGGGGCAATCTACGAGCAGTACTTC

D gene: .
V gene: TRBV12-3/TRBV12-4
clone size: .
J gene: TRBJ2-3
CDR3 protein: CASSLLLDTQYF
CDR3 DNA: TGTGCCAGCAGTTTACTCCTTGATACGCAGTATTTT

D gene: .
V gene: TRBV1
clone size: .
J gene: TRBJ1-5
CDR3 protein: CTSSQESPRTGGTQPQHF
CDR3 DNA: TGCACCAGCAGCCAAGAGTCCCCTAGGACAGGAGGGACTCAGCCCCAGCATTTT

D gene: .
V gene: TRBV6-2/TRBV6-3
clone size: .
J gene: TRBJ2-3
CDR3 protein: CASSYWQSADTQYF
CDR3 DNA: TGTGCCAGCAGTTATTGGCAGTCCGCAGATACGCAGTATTTT

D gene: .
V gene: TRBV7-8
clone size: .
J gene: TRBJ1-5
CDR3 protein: CASSYIRDQPQHF
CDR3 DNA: TGTGCCAGCAGCTATATTCGCGATCAGCCCCAGCATTTT